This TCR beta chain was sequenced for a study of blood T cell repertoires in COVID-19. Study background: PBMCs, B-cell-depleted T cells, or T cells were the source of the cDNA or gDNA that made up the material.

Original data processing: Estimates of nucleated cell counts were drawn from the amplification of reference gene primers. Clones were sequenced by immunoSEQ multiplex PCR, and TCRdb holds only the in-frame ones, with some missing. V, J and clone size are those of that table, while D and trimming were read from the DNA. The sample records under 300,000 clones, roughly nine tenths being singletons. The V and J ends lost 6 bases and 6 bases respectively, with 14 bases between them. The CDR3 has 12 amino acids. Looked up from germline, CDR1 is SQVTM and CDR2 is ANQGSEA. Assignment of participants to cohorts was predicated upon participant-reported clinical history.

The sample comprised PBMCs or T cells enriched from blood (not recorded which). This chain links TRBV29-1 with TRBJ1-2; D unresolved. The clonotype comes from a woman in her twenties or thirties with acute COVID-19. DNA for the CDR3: TGCAGCGTCAAGGAGGGTCGACATGGCTACACCTTC. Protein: CSVKEGRHGYTF.